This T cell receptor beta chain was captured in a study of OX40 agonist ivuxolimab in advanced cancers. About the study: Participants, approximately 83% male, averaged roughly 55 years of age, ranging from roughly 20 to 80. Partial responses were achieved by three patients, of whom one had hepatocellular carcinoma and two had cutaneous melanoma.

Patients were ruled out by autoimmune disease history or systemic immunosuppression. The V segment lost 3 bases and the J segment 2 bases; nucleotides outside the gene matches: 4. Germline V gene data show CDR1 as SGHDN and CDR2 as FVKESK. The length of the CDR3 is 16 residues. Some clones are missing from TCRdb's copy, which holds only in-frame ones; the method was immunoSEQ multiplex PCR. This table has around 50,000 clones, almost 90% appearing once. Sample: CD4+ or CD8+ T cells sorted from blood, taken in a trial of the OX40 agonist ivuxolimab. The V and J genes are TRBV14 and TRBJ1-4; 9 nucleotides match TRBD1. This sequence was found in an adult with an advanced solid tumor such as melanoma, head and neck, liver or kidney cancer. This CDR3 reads CASSHTGGATNEKLFF. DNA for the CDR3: TGTGCCAGCAGCCATACAGGGGGCGCTACTAATGAAAAACTGTTTTTT.